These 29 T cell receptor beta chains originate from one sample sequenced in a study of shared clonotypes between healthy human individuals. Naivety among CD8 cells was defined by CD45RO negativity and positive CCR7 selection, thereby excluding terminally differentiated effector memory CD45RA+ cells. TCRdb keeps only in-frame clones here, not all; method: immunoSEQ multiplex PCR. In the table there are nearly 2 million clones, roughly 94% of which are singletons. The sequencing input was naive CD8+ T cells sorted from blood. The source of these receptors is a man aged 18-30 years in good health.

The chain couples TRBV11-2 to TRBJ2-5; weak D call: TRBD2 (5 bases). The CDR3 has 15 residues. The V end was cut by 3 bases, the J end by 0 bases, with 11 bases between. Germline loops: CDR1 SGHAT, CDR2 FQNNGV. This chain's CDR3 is CASSFWTDYQETQYF. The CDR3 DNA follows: TGTGCCAGCAGCTTTTGGACGGACTACCAAGAGACCCAGTACTTC.

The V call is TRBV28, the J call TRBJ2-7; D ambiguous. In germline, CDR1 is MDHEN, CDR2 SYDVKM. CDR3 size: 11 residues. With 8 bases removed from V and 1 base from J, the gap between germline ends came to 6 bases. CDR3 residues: CASGASYEQYF. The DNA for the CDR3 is TGTGCCAGCGGAGCATCCTACGAGCAGTACTTC.

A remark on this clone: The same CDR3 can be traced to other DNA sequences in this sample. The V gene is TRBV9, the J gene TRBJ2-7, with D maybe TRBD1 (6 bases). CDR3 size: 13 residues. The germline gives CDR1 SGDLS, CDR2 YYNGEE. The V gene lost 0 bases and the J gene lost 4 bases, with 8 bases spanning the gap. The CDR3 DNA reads TGTGCCAGCAGCGTAGCTACAGGGTACGAGCAGTACTTC. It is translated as CASSVATGYEQYF.

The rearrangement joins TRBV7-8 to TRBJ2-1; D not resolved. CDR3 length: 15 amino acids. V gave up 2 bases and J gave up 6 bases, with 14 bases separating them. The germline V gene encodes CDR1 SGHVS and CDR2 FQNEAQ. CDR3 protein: CASSLSDQSCNEQFF. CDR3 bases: TGTGCCAGCAGCTTATCGGACCAATCGTGCAATGAGCAGTTCTTC.

The CDR3 is CASSPWTGADTEAFF. In DNA form, the CDR3 reads TGTGCCAGTAGTCCCTGGACAGGGGCGGACACTGAAGCTTTCTTT. The gene calls are TRBV19 and TRBJ1-1; TRBD1 agrees at 9 bases. The CDR3 covers 15 residues. Germline loops: CDR1 LNHDA, CDR2 SQIVND (reference sequence). With 5 bases clipped from V and 3 bases from J, the junction kept 7 bases outside the gene matches.

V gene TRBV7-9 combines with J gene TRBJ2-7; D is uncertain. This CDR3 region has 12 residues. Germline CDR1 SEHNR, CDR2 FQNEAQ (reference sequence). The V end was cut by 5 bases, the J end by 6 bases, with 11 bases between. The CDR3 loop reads CASSPKKGEQYF. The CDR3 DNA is TGTGCCAGCAGCCCAAAGAAGGGCGAGCAGTACTTC. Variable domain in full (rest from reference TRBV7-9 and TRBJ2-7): DTGVSQNPRHKITKRGQNVTFRCDPISEHNRLYWYRQTLGQGPEFLTYFQNEAQLEKSRLLSDRFSAERPKGSFSTLEIQRTEQGDSAMYLCASSPKKGEQYFGPGTRLTVT.

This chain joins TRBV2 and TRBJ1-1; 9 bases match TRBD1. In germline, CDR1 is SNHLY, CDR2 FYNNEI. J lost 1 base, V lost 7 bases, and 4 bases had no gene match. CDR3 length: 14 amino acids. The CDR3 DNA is TGTGCCAGCACGACGGGACAGGGGAACACTGAAGCTTTCTTT. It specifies CASTTGQGNTEAFF.

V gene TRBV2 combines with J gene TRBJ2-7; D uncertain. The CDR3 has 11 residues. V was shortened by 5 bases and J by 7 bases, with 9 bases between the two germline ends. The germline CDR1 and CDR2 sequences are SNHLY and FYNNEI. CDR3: CASSSGWEQYF. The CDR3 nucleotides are TGTGCCAGCAGTTCTGGGTGGGAGCAGTACTTC.

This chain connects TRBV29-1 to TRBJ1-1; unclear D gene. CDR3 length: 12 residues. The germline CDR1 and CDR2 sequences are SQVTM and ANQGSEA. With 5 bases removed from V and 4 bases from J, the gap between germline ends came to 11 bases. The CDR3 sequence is CSVRAGLTEAFF. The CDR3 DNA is TGCAGCGTTAGGGCAGGTCTCACTGAAGCTTTCTTT. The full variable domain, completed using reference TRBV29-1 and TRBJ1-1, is SAVISQKPSRDICQRGTSLTIQCQVDSQVTMMFWYRQQPGQSLTLIATANQGSEATYESGFVIDKFPISRPNLTFSTLTVSNMSPEDSSIYLCSVRAGLTEAFFGQGTRLTVV.

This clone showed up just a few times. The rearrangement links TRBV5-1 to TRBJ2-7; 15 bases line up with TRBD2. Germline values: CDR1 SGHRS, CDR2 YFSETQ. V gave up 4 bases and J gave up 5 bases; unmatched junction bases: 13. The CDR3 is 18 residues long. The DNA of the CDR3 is TGCGCCAGCAGCCCGGACGGACTAGCGGGAGGGCCCGACGACGAGCAGTACTTC. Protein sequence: CASSPDGLAGGPDDEQYF. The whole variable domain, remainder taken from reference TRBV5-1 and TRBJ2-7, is KAGVTQTPRYLIKTRGQQVTLSCSPISGHRSVSWYQQTPGQGLQFLFEYFSETQRNKGNFPGRFSGRQFSNSRSEMNVSTLELGDSALYLCASSPDGLAGGPDDEQYFGPGTRLTVT.

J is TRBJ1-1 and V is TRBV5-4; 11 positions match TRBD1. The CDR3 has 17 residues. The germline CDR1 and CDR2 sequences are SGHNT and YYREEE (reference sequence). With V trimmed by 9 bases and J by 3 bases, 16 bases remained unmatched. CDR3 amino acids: CATRPDRGRVPDTEAFF. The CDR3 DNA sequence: TGTGCCACCCGACCGGACAGGGGGCGCGTCCCCGACACTGAAGCTTTCTTT.

The DNA of the CDR3 is TGTGCCGTCATAGGGCCTGAGGCGGCCCAGTACTTC. It codes for CAVIGPEAAQYF. V usage is TRBV25-1 and J usage is TRBJ2-5; no clear D gene. The V gene lost 11 bases and the J gene lost 9 bases, with 19 bases spanning the gap. Germline V gives CDR1 MGHDK, CDR2 SYGVNS. This CDR3 is 12 amino acids long.

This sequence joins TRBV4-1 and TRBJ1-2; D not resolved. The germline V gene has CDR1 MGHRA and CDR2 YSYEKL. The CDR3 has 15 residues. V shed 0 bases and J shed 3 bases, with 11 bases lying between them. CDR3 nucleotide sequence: TGCGCCAGCAGCCAAGAAAAAGGGTGGGACTATGGCTACACCTTC. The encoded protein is CASSQEKGWDYGYTF.

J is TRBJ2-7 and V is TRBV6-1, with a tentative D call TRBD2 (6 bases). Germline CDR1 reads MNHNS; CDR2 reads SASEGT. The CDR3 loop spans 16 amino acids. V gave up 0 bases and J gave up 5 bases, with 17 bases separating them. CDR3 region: CASSEAWFGGTNEQYF. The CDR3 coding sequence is TGTGCCAGCAGTGAAGCGTGGTTTGGGGGGACCAACGAGCAGTACTTC.

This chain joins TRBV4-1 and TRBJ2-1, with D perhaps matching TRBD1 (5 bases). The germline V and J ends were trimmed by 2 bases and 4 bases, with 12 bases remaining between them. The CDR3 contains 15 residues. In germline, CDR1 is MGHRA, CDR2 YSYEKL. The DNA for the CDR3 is TGCGCCAGCAGCCAACGGATGACAGCATACAATGAGCAGTTCTTC. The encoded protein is CASSQRMTAYNEQFF.

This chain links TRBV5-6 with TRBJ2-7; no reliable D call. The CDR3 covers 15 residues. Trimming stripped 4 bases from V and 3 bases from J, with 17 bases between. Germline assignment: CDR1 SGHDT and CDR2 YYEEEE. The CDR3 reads CASSPYRRLGYEQYF. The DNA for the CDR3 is TGTGCCAGCAGCCCCTACCGCCGGCTTGGCTACGAGCAGTACTTC.

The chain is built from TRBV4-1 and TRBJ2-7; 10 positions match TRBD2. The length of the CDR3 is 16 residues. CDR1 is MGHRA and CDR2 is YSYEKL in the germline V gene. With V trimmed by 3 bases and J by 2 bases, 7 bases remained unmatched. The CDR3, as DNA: TGCGCCAGCAGCCATGACCCCACTAGCGGGACCTACGAGCAGTACTTC. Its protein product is CASSHDPTSGTYEQYF.

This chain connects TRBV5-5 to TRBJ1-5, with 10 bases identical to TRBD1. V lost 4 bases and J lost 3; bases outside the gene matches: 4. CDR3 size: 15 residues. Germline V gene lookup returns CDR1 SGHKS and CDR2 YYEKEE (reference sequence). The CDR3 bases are TGTGCCAGCAGCCAAGGGACAGGGGACAATCAGCCCCAGCATTTT. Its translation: CASSQGTGDNQPQHF.

The CDR3 loop is CASSYSGERYNEQFF. CDR3 bases: TGTGCCAGCAGTTACTCGGGAGAACGATACAATGAGCAGTTCTTC. The chain combines TRBV6-5 with TRBJ2-1, with D perhaps matching TRBD2 (5 bases). In germline, CDR1 is MNHEY, CDR2 SVGAGI. The CDR3 runs to 15 residues. The V and J ends lost 0 bases and 4 bases respectively, with 10 bases between them.

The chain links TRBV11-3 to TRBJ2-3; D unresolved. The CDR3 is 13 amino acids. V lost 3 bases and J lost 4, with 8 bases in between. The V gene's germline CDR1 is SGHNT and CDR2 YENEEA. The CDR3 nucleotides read TGTGCCAGCAGCTTTGGTGGGGCAGATACGCAGTATTTT. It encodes CASSFGGADTQYF. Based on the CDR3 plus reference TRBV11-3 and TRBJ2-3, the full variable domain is EAGVVQSPRYKIIEKKQPVAFWCNPISGHNTLYWYLQNLGQGPELLIRYENEEAVDDSQLPKDRFSAERLKGVDSTLKIQPAELGDSAVYLCASSFGGADTQYFGPGTRLTVL.

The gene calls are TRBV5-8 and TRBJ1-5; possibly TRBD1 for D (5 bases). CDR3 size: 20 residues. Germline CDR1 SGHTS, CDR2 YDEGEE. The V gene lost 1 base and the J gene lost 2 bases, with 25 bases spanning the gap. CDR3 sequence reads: CASSLTYDKGPVWGNQPQHF. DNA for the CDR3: TGTGCCAGCAGCTTGACCTATGACAAGGGGCCGGTCTGGGGCAATCAGCCCCAGCATTTT.

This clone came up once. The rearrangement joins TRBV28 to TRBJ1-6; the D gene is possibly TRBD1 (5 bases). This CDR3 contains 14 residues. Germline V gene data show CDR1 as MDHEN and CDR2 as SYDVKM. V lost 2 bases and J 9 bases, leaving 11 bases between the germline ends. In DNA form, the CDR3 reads TGTGCCAGCAGTTTAACAGGTATAGGTTCACCCCTCCACTTT. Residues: CASSLTGIGSPLHF. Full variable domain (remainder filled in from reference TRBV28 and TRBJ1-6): DVKVTQSSRYLVKRTGEKVFLECVQDMDHENMFWYRQDPGLGLRLIYFSYDVKMKEKGDIPEGYSVSREKKERFSLILESASTNQTSMYLCASSLTGIGSPLHFGNGTRLTVT.

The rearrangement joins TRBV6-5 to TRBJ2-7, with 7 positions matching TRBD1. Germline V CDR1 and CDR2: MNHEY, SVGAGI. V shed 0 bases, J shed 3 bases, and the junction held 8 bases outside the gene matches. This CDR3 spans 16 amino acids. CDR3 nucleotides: TGTGCCAGCAGTTACTCGACCGGACAGGCAAACTACGAGCAGTACTTC. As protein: CASSYSTGQANYEQYF.

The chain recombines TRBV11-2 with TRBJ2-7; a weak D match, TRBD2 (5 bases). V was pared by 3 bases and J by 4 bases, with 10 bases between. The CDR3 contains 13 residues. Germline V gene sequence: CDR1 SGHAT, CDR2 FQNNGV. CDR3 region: CASSLLRVYEQYF. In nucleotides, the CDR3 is TGTGCCAGCAGCTTGTTGAGGGTATACGAGCAGTACTTC.

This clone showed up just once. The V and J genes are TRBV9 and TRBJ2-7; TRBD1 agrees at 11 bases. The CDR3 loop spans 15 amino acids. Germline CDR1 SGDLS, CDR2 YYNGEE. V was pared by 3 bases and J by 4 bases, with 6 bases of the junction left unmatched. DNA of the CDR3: TGTGCCAGCAGCGAGAGGACAGGGGGCGAGTACGAGCAGTACTTC. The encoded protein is CASSERTGGEYEQYF.

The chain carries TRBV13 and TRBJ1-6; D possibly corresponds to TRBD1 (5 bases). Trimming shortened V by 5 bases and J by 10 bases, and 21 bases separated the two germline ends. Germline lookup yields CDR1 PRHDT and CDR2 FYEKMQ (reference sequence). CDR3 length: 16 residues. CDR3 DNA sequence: TGTGCCAGCAGCCCGAGGGGTTTAGAGGGATTCTCACCCCTCCACTTT. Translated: CASSPRGLEGFSPLHF.

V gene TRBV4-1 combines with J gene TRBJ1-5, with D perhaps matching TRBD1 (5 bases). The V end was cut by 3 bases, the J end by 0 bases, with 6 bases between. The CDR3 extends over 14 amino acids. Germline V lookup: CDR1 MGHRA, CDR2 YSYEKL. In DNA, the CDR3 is TGCGCCAGCAGCCATCAGGGTAGCAATCAGCCCCAGCATTTT. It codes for CASSHQGSNQPQHF.

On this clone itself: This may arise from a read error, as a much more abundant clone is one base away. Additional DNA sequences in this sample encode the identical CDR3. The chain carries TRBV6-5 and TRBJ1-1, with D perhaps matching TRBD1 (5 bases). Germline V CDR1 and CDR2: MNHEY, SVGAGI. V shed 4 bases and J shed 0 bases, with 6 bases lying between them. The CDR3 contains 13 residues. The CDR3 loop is CASSLGVNTEAFF. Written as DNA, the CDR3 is TGTGCCAGCAGTTTAGGGGTGAACACTGAAGCTTTCTTT.

The CDR3 DNA is TGTGCCAGCAGCCTAGGGGAAACAGATACCGGGGAGCTGTTTTTT. Translated, it gives CASSLGETDTGELFF. This rearrangement joins TRBV7-9 to TRBJ2-2; D may be TRBD1 (5 bases). The V gene lost 5 bases and the J gene lost 5 bases, with 15 bases spanning the gap. CDR3 length: 15 amino acids. Germline loops: CDR1 SEHNR, CDR2 FQNEAQ (reference sequence).